This TCR beta chain comes out of a study of T cell changes during pregnancy in multiple sclerosis. This table comes from immunoSEQ multiplex PCR, and its TCRdb copy is limited to in-frame clones, with some not included. The sample shows roughly 40,000 clones, more than 80% of them seen only once. The CDR3 sequence is 15 residues long. Germline-derived CDR1 and CDR2 are SGHTA and FQGNSA. After removal of 5 bases from V and 6 bases from J, the junction contained 7 bases not matched to a gene. Sequenced material: peripheral blood, taken before pregnancy. V is TRBV7-2 and J is TRBJ2-1; 10 nucleotides align to TRBD1. The TCR originated in a female donor with multiple sclerosis, enrolled in a pregnancy study. The CDR3 nucleotides are TGTGCCAGCAGCCCCGGACAGGGGGAAGCCAATGAGCAGTTCTTC. The encoded protein is CASSPGQGEANEQFF.